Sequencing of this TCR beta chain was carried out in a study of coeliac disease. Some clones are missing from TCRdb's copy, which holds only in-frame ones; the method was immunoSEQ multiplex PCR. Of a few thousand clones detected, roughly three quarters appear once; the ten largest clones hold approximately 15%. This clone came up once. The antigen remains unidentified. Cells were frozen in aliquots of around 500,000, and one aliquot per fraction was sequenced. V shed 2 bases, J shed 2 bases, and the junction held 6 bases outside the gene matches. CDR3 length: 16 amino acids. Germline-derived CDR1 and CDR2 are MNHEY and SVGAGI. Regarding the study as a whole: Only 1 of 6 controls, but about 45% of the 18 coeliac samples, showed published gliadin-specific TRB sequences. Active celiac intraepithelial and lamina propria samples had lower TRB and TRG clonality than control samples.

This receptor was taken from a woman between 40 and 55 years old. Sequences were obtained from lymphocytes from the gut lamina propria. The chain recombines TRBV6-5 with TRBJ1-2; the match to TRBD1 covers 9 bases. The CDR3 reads CASSYASGQGNYGYTF. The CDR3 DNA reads TGTGCCAGCAGTTACGCCTCGGGACAGGGAAACTATGGCTACACCTTC.